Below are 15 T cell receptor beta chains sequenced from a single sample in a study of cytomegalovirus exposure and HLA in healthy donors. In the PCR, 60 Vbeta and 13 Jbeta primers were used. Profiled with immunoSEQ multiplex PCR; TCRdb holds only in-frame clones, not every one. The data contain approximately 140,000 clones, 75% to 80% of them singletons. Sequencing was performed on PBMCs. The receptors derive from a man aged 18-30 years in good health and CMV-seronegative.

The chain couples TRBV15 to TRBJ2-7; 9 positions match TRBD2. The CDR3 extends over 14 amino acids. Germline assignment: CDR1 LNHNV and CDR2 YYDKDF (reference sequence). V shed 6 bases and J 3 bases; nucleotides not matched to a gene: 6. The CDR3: CATSPSGDHYEQYF. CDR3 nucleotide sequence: TGTGCCACCAGTCCTAGCGGGGATCACTACGAGCAGTACTTC.

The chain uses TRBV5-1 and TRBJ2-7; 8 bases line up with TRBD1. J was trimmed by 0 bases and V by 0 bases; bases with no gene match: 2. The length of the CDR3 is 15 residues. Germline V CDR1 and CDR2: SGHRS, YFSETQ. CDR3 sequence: CASSLEGQDSYEQYF. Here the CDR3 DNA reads TGCGCCAGCAGCTTGGAGGGACAGGACTCCTACGAGCAGTACTTC.

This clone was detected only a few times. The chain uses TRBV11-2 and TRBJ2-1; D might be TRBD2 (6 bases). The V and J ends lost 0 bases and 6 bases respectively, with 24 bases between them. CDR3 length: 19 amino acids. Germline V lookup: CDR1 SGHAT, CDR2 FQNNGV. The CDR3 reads CASSLDLAIDLFTTNEQFF. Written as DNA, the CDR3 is TGTGCCAGCAGCTTAGATCTAGCGATAGACCTTTTTACGACCAATGAGCAGTTCTTC.

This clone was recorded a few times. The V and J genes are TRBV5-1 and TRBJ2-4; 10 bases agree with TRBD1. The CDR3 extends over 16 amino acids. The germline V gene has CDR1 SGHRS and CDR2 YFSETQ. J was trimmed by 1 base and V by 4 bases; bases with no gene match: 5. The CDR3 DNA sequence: TGCGCCAGCAGCCCCGGACAGGGGGGCGCCAAAAACATTCAGTACTTC. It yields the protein CASSPGQGGAKNIQYF.

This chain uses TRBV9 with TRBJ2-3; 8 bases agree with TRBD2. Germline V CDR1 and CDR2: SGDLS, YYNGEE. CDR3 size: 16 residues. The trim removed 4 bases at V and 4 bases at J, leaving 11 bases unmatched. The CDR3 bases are TGTGCCAGCAGCCATAGTCGTGCGGGGGGCCCAGATACGCAGTATTTT. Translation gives CASSHSRAGGPDTQYF.

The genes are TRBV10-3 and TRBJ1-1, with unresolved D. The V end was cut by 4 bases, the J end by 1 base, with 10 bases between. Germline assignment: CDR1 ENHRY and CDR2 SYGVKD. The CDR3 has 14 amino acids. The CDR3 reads CAISGGEQNTEAFF. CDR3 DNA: TGTGCCATCAGTGGTGGGGAGCAGAACACTGAAGCTTTCTTT.

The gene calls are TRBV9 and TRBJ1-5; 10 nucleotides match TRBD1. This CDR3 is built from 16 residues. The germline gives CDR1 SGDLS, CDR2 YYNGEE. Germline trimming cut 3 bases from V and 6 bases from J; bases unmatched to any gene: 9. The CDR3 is CASSAGGTGVIQPQHF. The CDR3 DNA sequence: TGTGCCAGCAGCGCCGGTGGGACAGGGGTGATTCAGCCCCAGCATTTT. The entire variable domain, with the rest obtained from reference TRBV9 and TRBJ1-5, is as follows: DSGVTQTPKHLITATGQRVTLRCSPRSGDLSVYWYQQSLDQGLQFLIQYYNGEERAKGNILERFSAQQFPDLHSELNLSSLELGDSALYFCASSAGGTGVIQPQHFGDGTRLSIL.

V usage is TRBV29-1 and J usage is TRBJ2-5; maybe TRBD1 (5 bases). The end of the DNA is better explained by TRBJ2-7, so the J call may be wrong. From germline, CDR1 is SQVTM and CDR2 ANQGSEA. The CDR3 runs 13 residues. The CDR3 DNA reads TGCAGCGTTGCCCCAGACAGTGGGTACGAGCAGTACTTC. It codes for CSVAPDSGYEQYF.

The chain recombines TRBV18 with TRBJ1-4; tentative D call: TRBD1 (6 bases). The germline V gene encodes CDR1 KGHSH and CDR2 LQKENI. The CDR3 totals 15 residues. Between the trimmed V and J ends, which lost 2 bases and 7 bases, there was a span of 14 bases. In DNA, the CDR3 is TGTGCCAGCTCACCATACGGGGGGCGCGGTGAAAAACTGTTTTTT. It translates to CASSPYGGRGEKLFF. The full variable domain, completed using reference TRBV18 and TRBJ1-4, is NAGVMQNPRHLVRRRGQEARLRCSPMKGHSHVYWYRQLPEEGLKFMVYLQKENIIDESGMPKERFSAEFPKEGPSILRIQQVVRGDSAAYFCASSPYGGRGEKLFFGSGTQLSVL.

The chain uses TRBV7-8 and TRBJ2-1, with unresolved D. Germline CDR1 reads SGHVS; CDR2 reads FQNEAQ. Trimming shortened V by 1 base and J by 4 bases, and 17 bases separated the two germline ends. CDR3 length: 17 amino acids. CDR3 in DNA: TGTGCCAGCAGCTTAGAATGGCAGAAGAATCTTTACAATGAGCAGTTCTTC. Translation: CASSLEWQKNLYNEQFF.

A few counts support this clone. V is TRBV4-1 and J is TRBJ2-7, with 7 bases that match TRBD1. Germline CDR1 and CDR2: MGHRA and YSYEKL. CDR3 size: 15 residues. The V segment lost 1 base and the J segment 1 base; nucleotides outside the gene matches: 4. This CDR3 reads CASSQAEGQSYEQYF. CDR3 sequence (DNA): TGCGCCAGCAGCCAAGCTGAGGGACAGTCCTACGAGCAGTACTTC.

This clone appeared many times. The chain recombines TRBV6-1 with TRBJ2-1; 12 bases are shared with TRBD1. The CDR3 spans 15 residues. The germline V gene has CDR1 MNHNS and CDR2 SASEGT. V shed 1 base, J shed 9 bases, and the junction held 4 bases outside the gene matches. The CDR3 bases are TGTGCCAGCAGTGAAGGGGGACAGGGGGCGACTGAGCAGTTCTTC. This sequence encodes CASSEGGQGATEQFF.

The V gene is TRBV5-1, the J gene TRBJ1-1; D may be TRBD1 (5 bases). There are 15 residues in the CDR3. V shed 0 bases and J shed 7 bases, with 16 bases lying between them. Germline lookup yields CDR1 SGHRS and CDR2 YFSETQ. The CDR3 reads CASSLVGGPEFEAFF. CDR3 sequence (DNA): TGCGCCAGCAGCTTGGTGGGGGGACCAGAGTTTGAAGCTTTCTTT.

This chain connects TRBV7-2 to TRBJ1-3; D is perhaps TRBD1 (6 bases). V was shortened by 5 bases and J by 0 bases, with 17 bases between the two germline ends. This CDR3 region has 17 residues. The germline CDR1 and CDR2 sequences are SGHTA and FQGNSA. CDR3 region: CASSLYRQVISGNTIYF. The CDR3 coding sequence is TGTGCCAGCAGCCTATACCGACAGGTGATCTCTGGAAACACCATATATTTT.

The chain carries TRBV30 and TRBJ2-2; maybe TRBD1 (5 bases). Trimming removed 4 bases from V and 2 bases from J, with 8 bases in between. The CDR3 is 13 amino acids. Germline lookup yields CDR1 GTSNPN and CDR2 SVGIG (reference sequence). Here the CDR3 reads CAWTRGNTGELFF. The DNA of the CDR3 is TGTGCCTGGACAAGGGGTAACACCGGGGAGCTGTTTTTT.